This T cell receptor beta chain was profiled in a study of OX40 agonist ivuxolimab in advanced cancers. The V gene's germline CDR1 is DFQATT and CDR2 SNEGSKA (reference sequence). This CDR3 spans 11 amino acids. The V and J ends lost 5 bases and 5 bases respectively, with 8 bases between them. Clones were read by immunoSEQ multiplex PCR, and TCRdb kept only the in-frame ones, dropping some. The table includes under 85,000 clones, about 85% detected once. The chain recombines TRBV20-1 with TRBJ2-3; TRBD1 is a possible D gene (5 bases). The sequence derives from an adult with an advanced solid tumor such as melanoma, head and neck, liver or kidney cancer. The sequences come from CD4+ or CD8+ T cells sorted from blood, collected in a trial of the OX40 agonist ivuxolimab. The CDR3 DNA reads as TGCAGTGCTGAACAGGTAGATACGCAGTATTTT. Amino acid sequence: CSAEQVDTQYF.